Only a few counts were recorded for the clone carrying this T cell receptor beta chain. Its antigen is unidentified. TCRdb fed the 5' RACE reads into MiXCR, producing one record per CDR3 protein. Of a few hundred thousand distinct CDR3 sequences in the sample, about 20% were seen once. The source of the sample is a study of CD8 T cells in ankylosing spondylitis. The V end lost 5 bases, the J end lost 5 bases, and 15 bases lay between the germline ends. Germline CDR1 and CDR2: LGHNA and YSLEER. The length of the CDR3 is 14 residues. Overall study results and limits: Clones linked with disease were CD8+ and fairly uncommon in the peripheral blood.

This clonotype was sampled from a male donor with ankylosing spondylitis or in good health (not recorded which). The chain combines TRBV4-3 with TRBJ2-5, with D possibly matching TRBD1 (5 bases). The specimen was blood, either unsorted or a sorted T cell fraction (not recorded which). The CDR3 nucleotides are TGCGCCAGCAGCTCTTACGTGGGGCCCGAGACCCAGTACTTC. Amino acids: CASSSYVGPETQYF.